Listed here is a single T cell receptor beta chain. Its antigen remains unidentified. No much larger clone exists at a distance of one base, and base qualities are not known. The data were obtained in a study of shared T cell receptors in the human thymus (dated by TCRdb to the early 2020s). Notes on the research overall: The study investigated the way shared, self-reactive T-cell receptor alpha chains are produced in the human thymus.

Here V drops 3 bases and J drops 7 bases, and the junction holds 5 bases not matched to any gene. Inclusive of the bounding cysteine and phenylalanine, the CDR3 is 14 residues long. The CDR3 DNA has 42 bases and is translated from base 1. The germline V gene encodes CDR1 MGHRA and CDR2 YSYEKL. Libraries were constructed by the immunoSEQ multiplex PCR assay. Here the immuneACCESS table is served through TCRdb, limited to in-frame sequences with V and J called. Missing clones are a known gap in these copies; in checked studies unresolved V genes cover under half, and the rest lacks a known reason. The sample table contains hundreds of thousands of clones; only one count was recorded for approximately 90% of them. Of the sample, over 0.008% is held by the ten largest clones. The same sample was also studied in work on human thymus T cells. The second study reports: In Finland, the donors were immunologically healthy infants who were having open corrective cardiac surgery for congenital heart defects. Thymus tissue was obtained as surgical resects removed during corrective cardiac surgery. Both the thymic and the peripheral blood repertoires appeared to show biased V and J gene segment usage. Highly overlapping thymic TCR repertoires among unrelated individuals were reported in the related research. The study described the TCR alpha and beta repertoires in under ten infant thymus samples and a few matching peripheral blood samples. The cohort included six male and two female infants, with donor ages spanning 7 to 244 days. Thymocytes were released mechanically from tissue and stored at -70 °C as pellets of about 9-32 million cells. A QIAsymphony instrument was used to extract genomic DNA from frozen cell pellets. Using the immunoSEQ multiplex PCR assay, the TCRB and TCRAD loci were amplified from a standardized quantity of quality-controlled genomic DNA. The amplicons covered the V(D)J region and were long enough to include the CDR3 and to identify the V and J genes. The amplicons were sequenced on an Illumina platform via the commercial immunoSEQ service. Primer bias and sequencing errors were corrected using previously described methods, and TCRAD and TCRB definitions followed the IMGT database. The repertoires were analysed using immunoSEQ Analyzer 3.0 and VDJTools for basic statistics, V/J segment usage, diversity estimates, rarefaction and pairwise overlap. Diversity was estimated with Chao1, ChaoE, Efron-Thisted, Shannon and inverse Simpson indices, and also on datasets down-sampled to the smallest sample. Repertoire overlap was determined by strict matching of CDR3 nucleotide sequence, V gene and J gene, and Jaccard-based multidimensional scaling clustering was applied. On average, approximately 800,000 unique TCRB clonotypes were obtained from thymus samples, compared with around 78,000 from blood samples.

Here the chain combines TRBV4-1 and TRBJ2-3, and TRBD2 aligns with 9 junction nucleotides. The source material was thymocytes. This TCR was recovered from a boy under two years old with a congenital heart defect. Donor details come from another sample of the same person, matched by shared clones. The sequenced DNA: TGCGCCAGCAGCCATGGCGGGAGGGGTAATACGCAGTATTTT. It specifies CASSHGGRGNTQYF.